This TCR beta chain was captured by sequencing in a study of tumor and adjacent non-tumor tissue in lung cancer (dated by TCRdb to the late 2010s). About the investigation overall: Of the cohort, 11 to 12 patients had adenocarcinoma, 2 had squamous cell carcinoma and 1 had small cell lung cancer. The roughly 15 patients were aged 31 to 76 years, included about ten men and 5 women, and had TNM stage I to III disease. Sequencing generated a total of 125,075,908 productive TCRbeta reads, averaging approximately 4 million reads per sample. Bulk TCRbeta repertoires were compared between lung tumor tissue and matched distant non-tumor lung tissue obtained from 15 or so lung cancer patients. About 30 paired specimens, one tumor and one normal lung sample per patient, were profiled by TCRbeta CDR3 sequencing. The paper's findings and limits, for the study overall: Because peripheral blood was not sequenced, the blood TCRbeta repertoires of the lung cancer patients in the study went unexamined. In normal lung, the top 100 clones accounted for a significantly larger cumulative share of the repertoire than in tumor tissue. Significantly higher TCR diversity (inverse Simpson) was observed in tumor tissue than in normal lung tissue (approximately 430 vs 150, P = 0.0075, Mann-Whitney U test). Only roughly 16 patients were in the cohort, and the authors stated that larger samples and more detailed clinical data are needed. Neither the sequencing platform nor unique molecular identifiers are named or mentioned anywhere in the methods. Significantly higher TCR diversity was found in younger patients, and higher tumor TCR diversity was associated with shorter overall and disease-free survival.

Regarding this clonotype: The antigen this receptor binds is unknown. Germline and junction disagree at one end, which may indicate a read error.

RNA was isolated from bulk, unsorted tissue, and RNA quality was assessed with a NanoDrop ND-1000 and an Agilent 2100. The normal lung samples consisted of distant non-tumor tissue collected more than 3 cm from the tumor edge. Newly diagnosed lung cancer patients without prior chemotherapy who had been admitted for thoracic surgery in China between August and November 2014 were enrolled as donors. Patients who had received previous radiotherapy or chemotherapy, or who had another concurrent cancer, were excluded from the study. Pieces of surgical tissue measuring 1-2 cm3 were kept in RNAlater solution and held at -80 degrees C until needed. Libraries were constructed by multiplex PCR. TCRdb names Illumina HiSeq 2500 as the instrument used. Following protocols modified from ARM-PCR, the researchers constructed TCRbeta libraries through three rounds of nested PCR with primers (Table S4). Before sequencing, PCR products in the 200-500 bp range were cut out of the gel and cleaned up using the QIAquick gel extraction kit. The original pipeline was this. Reads were cleaned using Trimmomatic, were merged into complete CDR3 sequences using FLASH, and were assigned to V(D)J germline segments using MiTCR. VDJtools was used to compute clonal diversity as the inverse Simpson's index. A read counted as productive if the sequence was in-frame and lacked a premature stop codon. Using fastp at Q25 and MiXCR, TCRdb reprocessed the public reads and kept productive beta chains. Each CDR3 protein appears once, grouped with its most common genes and DNA. TCRdb, not the authors, supplied the V and J calls. The sample data list 90,000 to 100,000 distinct CDR3 sequences, and more than 80% of these were observed just once. The ten most abundant clones make up more than 30% of the sample.

The receptor was isolated from a man between 60 and 70 years old with small cell lung cancer. The source material was distant non-tumor lung tissue.

The CDR3: CASRSGSPGAQCF. The DNA sequence is TGTGCCAGCAGATCCGGATCGCCTGGGGCCCAGTGCTTC. This chain is built from TRBV6-2 or TRBV6-3 and TRBJ2-5, with TRBD1 perhaps the D gene, on 5 matching bases. The CDR3 measures 13 amino acids from cysteine to phenylalanine. The only DNA kept is the CDR3, 39 bases in frame from the first base. CDR1 and CDR2, per the germline V gene, are MNHEY and SVGEGT.